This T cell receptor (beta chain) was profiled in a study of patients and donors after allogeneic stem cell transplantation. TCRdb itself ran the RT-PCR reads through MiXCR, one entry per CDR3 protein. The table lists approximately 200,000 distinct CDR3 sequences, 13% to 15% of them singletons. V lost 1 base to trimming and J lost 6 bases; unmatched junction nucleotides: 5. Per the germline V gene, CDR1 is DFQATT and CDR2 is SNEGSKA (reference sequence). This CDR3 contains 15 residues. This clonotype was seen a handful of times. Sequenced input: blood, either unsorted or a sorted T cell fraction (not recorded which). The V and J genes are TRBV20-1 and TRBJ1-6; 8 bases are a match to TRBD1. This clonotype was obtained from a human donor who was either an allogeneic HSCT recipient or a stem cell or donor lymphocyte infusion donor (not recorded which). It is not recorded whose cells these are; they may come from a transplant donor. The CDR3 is CSARVGTGFNSPLHF. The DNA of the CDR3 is TGCAGTGCTAGAGTTGGGACAGGTTTTAATTCACCCCTCCACTTT.